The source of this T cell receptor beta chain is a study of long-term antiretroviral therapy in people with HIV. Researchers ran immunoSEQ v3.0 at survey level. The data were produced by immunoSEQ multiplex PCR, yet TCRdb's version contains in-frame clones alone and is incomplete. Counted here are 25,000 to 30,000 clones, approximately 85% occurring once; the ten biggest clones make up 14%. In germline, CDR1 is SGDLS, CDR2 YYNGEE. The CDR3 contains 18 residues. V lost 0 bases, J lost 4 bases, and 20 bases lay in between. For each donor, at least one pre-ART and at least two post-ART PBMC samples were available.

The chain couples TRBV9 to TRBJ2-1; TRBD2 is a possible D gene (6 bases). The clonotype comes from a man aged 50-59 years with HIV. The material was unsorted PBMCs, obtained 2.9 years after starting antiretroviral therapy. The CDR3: CASSVGVGGAPPYNEQFF. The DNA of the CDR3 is TGTGCCAGCAGCGTAGGTGTTGGCGGGGCCCCTCCTTACAATGAGCAGTTCTTC.